A single sample gave rise to the 18 T cell receptor beta chains below, sequenced in a study of OX40 agonist ivuxolimab in advanced cancers. Profiled with immunoSEQ multiplex PCR; TCRdb holds only in-frame clones, not every one. This repertoire shows around 53,000 clones, roughly 90% found once; its top ten account for around 7%. The sample here was CD4+ or CD8+ T cells sorted from blood, taken in a trial of the OX40 agonist ivuxolimab. The receptors were gathered from an adult with an advanced solid tumor such as melanoma, head and neck, liver or kidney cancer.

The chain employs TRBV27 and TRBJ2-7, with D possibly matching TRBD1 (8 bases). V was shortened by 4 bases and J by 4 bases, with 20 bases between the two germline ends. Germline-derived CDR1 and CDR2 are MNHEY and SMNVEV (reference sequence). CDR3 length: 16 residues. CDR3 in DNA: TGTGCCAGCAGTTGGGGTTACAGGGGGGAGGGATACGAGCAGTACTTC. Protein sequence: CASSWGYRGEGYEQYF.

The rearrangement uses TRBV19 and TRBJ1-4, with 7 bases that match TRBD1. Germline loops: CDR1 LNHDA, CDR2 SQIVND (reference sequence). CDR3 length: 15 residues. Trimming took 9 bases from V and 0 from J; bases not matched to a gene: 7. Written as DNA, the CDR3 is TGTGCCAGCAGCACAGGGGAGTCAACTAATGAAAAACTGTTTTTT. This gives the protein CASSTGESTNEKLFF.

The rearrangement links TRBV21-1 to TRBJ1-3. TRBV21-1 is designated a pseudogene. CDR3 length equals 17 residues. CDR3 DNA sequence: TGTGCCAGCAGCGTGAGAGGGAGGGGGGCCTCTGGAAACACCATATATTTT. It yields the protein CASSVRGRGASGNTIYF.

In this sample, this clone turned up once. The chain is built from TRBV19 and TRBJ2-7; perhaps TRBD1 as D (6 bases). CDR1 LNHDA and CDR2 SQIVND come from the germline V gene (reference sequence). Trimming removed 2 bases at V and 2 bases at J, with 13 bases between. This CDR3 comprises 15 residues. CDR3 sequence (DNA): TGTGCCAGTAGTATAACAGGGAGCCCAACCTACGAGCAGTACTTC. It yields the protein CASSITGSPTYEQYF.

The gene calls are TRBV5-1 and TRBJ2-3; D possibly corresponds to TRBD2 (6 bases). Germline V gene data show CDR1 as SGHRS and CDR2 as YFSETQ. CDR3 length: 13 amino acids. Trimming shortened V by 4 bases and J by 3 bases, and 9 bases separated the two germline ends. DNA for the CDR3: TGCGCCAGCAGCCGGGAGTTTACAGATACGCAGTATTTT. It is translated as CASSREFTDTQYF.

The CDR3 here is CSAWAGEKLFF. In DNA, the CDR3 is TGCAGTGCTTGGGCGGGGGAAAAACTGTTTTTT. This rearrangement joins TRBV20-1 to TRBJ1-4; D remains ambiguous. The CDR3 has 11 amino acids. Germline lookup yields CDR1 DFQATT and CDR2 SNEGSKA (reference sequence). Trimming shortened V by 5 bases and J by 8 bases, and 9 bases separated the two germline ends.

This clone occurred a few times. This chain uses TRBV7-9 with TRBJ1-2, with a tentative D call TRBD1 (5 bases). CDR1 is SEHNR and CDR2 is FQNEAQ in the germline V gene (reference sequence). Trimming left V 11 bases short and J 8 bases short, with 18 bases between. This CDR3 spans 12 amino acids. The CDR3 loop reads CAPDPDIWGYTF. The DNA for the CDR3 is TGTGCCCCGGACCCGGACATCTGGGGCTACACCTTC.

This clone counts as medium-sized. The V and J genes are TRBV5-6 and TRBJ2-2; TRBD2 aligns across 7 bases. Germline trimming cut 1 base from V and 5 bases from J; bases unmatched to any gene: 2. CDR1 is SGHDT and CDR2 is YYEEEE in the germline V gene. The CDR3 spans 14 residues. The CDR3 DNA follows: TGTGCCAGCAGCTTGCCGGGGGGTACCGGGGAGCTGTTTTTT. This translates into CASSLPGGTGELFF.

DNA for the CDR3: TGTGCCACCCGGACGGCGTGGCCTCCCTATCAGCCCCAGCATTTT. Translated, it gives CATRTAWPPYQPQHF. The chain is built from TRBV6-1 and TRBJ1-5, with no clear D. V dropped 10 bases and J dropped 5 bases, with 21 bases sitting between them. The CDR3 contains 15 residues. The germline CDR1 and CDR2 sequences are MNHNS and SASEGT.

This rearrangement joins TRBV11-1 to TRBJ2-7; 7 bases align to TRBD2. V shed 6 bases, J shed 2 bases, and the junction held 10 bases outside the gene matches. CDR3 length: 15 amino acids. Germline loops: CDR1 SGHAT, CDR2 FQDESV (reference sequence). The CDR3 is CASSLGSGGPYEQYF. The CDR3 DNA sequence: TGTGCCAGCAGTCTCGGATCGGGGGGACCCTACGAGCAGTACTTC.

The chain uses TRBV19 and TRBJ1-5, with 8 positions matching TRBD1. The V segment lost 4 bases and the J segment 4 bases; nucleotides outside the gene matches: 6. This CDR3 is built from 15 residues. The germline V gene encodes CDR1 LNHDA and CDR2 SQIVND (reference sequence). This chain's CDR3 is CASSRGTGGNQPQHF. DNA of the CDR3: TGTGCCAGTAGTAGGGGGACAGGAGGTAATCAGCCCCAGCATTTT. Together with reference TRBV19 and TRBJ1-5, the CDR3 gives the full variable domain: DGGITQSPKYLFRKEGQNVTLSCEQNLNHDAMYWYRQDPGQGLRLIYYSQIVNDFQKGDIAEGYSVSREKKESFPLTVTSAQKNPTAFYLCASSRGTGGNQPQHFGDGTRLSIL.

This chain links TRBV25-1 with TRBJ2-3; D is ambiguous. This CDR3 has 12 residues. V was clipped by 3 bases and J by 5 bases, with 6 bases between them. Germline V gene lookup returns CDR1 MGHDK and CDR2 SYGVNS. CDR3 DNA sequence: TGTGCCAGCAGTGACCGCGAAGATACGCAGTATTTT. As protein: CASSDREDTQYF.

This chain uses TRBV5-4 with TRBJ1-6, with 8 bases that match TRBD1. V dropped 8 bases and J dropped 10; count of bases not matched to a gene: 8. Germline loops: CDR1 SGHNT, CDR2 YYREEE (reference sequence). The CDR3 totals 13 residues. The CDR3 nucleotides are TGTGCCAGTGGGAGACAGGGGTACTCACCCCTCCACTTT. This translates into CASGRQGYSPLHF.

The V gene is TRBV21-1, the J gene TRBJ1-1; TRBD1 was called by the table and not checked on the DNA. TRBV21-1 is classified as a pseudogene. This CDR3 has 16 residues. CDR3 sequence: CASSPPIGARNTEAFF. For the CDR3, the DNA is TGTGCCAGCAGCCCTCCAATAGGGGCTCGGAACACTGAAGCTTTCTTT.

This clone came up a few times. J is TRBJ1-4 and V is TRBV9, with D hard to call. The V end lost 0 bases, the J end lost 6 bases, and 12 bases lay between the germline ends. Per the germline V gene, CDR1 is SGDLS and CDR2 is YYNGEE. The CDR3 consists of 15 residues. The CDR3 is CASSVGEGPYEKLFF. DNA of the CDR3: TGTGCCAGCAGCGTAGGAGAGGGCCCCTATGAAAAACTGTTTTTT.

This chain's CDR3 is CASSQEGRGGNQPQHF. CDR3 nucleotide sequence: TGCGCCAGCAGCCAAGAGGGCAGGGGGGGCAATCAGCCCCAGCATTTT. The rearrangement joins TRBV4-1 to TRBJ1-5; 7 positions agree with TRBD1. Per germline, CDR1 MGHRA and CDR2 YSYEKL. The CDR3 extends over 16 amino acids. Trimming removed 0 bases from V and 2 bases from J; junction bases left unmatched: 4.

The chain employs TRBV7-9 and TRBJ1-2; TRBD1 might be the D (5 bases). Germline loops: CDR1 SEHNR, CDR2 FQNEAQ (reference sequence). The germline V and J ends were trimmed by 1 base and 4 bases, with 13 bases remaining between them. CDR3 length equals 15 residues. The CDR3 DNA reads TGTGCCAGCAGCTTAGGGGGGGACGCCAGCTATGGCTACACCTTC. This gives the protein CASSLGGDASYGYTF.

This clone has a single count. V gene TRBV6-1 combines with J gene TRBJ2-7; D is uncertain. The CDR3 loop spans 13 amino acids. CDR1 MNHNS and CDR2 SASEGT come from the germline V gene. Trimming took off 4 bases at V and 2 bases at J, with 9 bases between the two ends. CDR3 amino acids: CASSVGTAYEQYF. In DNA, the CDR3 is TGTGCCAGCAGTGTGGGCACAGCCTACGAGCAGTACTTC.